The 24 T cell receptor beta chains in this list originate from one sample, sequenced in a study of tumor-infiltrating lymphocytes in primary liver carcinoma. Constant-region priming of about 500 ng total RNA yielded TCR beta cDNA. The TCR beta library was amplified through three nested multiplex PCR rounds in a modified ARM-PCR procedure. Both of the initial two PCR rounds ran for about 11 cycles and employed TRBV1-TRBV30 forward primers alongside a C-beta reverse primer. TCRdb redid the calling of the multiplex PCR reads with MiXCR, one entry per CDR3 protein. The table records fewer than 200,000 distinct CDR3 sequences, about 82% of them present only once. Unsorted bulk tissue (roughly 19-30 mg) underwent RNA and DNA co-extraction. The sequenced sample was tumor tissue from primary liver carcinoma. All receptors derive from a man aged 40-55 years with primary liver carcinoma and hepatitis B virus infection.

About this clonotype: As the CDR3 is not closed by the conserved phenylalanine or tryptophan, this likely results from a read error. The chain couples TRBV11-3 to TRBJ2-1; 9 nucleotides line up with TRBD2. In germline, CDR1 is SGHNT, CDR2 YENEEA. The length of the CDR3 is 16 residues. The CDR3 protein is CDSSLISGRPYNEQFI. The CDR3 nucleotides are TGTGACAGCAGCCTGATTAGCGGGAGACCCTACAATGAACAGTTCATC.

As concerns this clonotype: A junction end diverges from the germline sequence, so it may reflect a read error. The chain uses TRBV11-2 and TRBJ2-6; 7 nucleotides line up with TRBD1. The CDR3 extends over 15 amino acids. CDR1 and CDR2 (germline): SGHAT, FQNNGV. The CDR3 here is CASSLDRTGANVLIF. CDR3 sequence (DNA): TGTGCCAGCAGCCTGGACAGGACTGGGGCCAACGTCCTGATTTTC.

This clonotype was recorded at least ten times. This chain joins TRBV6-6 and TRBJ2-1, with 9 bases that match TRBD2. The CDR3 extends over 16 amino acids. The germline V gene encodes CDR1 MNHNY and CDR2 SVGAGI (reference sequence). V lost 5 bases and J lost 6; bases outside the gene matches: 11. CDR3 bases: TGTGCCAGCAGTCCGACCACAGCGGGAGGCGGCAATGAGCAGTTCTTC. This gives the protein CASSPTTAGGGNEQFF.

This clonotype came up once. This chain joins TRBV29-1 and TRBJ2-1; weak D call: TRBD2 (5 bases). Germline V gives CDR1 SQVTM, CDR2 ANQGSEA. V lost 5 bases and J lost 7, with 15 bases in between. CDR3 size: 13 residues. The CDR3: CSVRDYANNEQFF. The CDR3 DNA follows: TGCAGCGTTCGTGACTATGCAAATAATGAGCAGTTCTTC.

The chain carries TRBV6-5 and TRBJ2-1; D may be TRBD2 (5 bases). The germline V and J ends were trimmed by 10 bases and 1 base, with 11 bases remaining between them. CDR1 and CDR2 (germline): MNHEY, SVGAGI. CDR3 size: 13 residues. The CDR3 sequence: CAIRGSSYNEQFF. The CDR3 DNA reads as TGTGCCATCCGTGGGAGTTCCTACAATGAGCAGTTCTTC.

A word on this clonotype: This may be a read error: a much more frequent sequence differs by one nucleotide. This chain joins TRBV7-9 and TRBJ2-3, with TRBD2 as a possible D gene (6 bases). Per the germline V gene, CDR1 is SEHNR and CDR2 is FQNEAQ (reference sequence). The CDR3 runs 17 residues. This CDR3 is CASSSQWRARSGDTKYF. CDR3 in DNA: TGTGCCAGCAGCTCACAATGGAGGGCCAGGTCGGGAGATACGAAGTATTTT.

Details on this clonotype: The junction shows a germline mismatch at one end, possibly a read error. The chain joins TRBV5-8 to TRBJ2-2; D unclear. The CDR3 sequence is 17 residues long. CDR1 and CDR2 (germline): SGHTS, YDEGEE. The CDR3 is CVSSPCASATNTGELFF. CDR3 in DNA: TGTGTCAGCAGCCCTTGCGCGTCAGCCACTAACACCGGGGAGCTGTTTTTT.

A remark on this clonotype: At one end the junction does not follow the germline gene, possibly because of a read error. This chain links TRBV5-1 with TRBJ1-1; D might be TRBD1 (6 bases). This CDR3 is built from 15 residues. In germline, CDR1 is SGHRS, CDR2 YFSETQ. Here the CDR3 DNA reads TGCGCCAGCAGTTTGGCCGGAGGGACAAGGACTGAAGCTTTCTTT. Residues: CASSLAGGTRTEAFF.

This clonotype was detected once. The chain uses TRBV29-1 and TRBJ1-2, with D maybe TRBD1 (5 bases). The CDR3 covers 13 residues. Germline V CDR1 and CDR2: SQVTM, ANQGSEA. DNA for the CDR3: TGCAGTGTCCGATTAAGGGGCGCCTATGGCTACACCTTC. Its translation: CSVRLRGAYGYTF.

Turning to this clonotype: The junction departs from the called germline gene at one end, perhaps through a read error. CDR3 amino acids: CATSGQRGSGELFF. In DNA form, the CDR3 reads TGCGCCACCAGTGGACAAAGAGGGAGTGGGGAACTGTTTTTT. The chain uses TRBV10-2 and TRBJ2-2; D assignment may be TRBD1 or TRBD2 (5 bases each). The CDR3 length is 14 residues. Per germline, CDR1 WSHSY and CDR2 SAAADI.

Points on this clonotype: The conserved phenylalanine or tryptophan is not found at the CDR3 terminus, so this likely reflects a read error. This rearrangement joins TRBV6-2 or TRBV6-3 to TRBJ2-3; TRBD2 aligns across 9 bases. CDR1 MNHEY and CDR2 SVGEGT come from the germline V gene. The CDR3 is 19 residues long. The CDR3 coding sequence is TGTGCCAGCAGTTATCCCAAGGGACTAGCAGGAGAGAGGGCTGATACTCAGTATTCT. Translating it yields CASSYPKGLAGERADTQYS.

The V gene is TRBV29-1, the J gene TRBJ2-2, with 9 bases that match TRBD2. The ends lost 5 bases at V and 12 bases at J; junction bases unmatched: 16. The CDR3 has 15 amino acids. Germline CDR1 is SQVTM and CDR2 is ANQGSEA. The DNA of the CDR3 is TGCAGCGTTAGGACTAGCGCGGCGAACACTGGGAAGCTGTTTTTT. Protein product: CSVRTSAANTGKLFF.

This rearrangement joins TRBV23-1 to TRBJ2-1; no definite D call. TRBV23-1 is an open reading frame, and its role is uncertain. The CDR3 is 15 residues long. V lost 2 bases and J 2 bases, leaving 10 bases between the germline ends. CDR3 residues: CASSQEHHPYNEQFF. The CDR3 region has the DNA TGCGCCAGCAGTCAAGAACACCATCCCTACAATGAGCAGTTCTTC.

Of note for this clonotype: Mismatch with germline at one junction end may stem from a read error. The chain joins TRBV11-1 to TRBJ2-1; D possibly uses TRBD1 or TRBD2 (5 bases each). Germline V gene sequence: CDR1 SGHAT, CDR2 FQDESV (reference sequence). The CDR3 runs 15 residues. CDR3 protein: CASSLQGPLDNEQFF. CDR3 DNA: TGTGCCAGCAGCCTCCAGGGACCGCTGGACAATGAGCAATTTTTC.

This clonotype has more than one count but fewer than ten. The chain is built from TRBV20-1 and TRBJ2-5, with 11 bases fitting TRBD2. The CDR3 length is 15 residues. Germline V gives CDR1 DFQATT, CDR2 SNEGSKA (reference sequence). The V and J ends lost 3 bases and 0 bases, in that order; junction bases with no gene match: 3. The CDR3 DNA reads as TGCAGTGCTAGGGGGACTAGCGGATACCAAGAGACCCAGTACTTC. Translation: CSARGTSGYQETQYF.

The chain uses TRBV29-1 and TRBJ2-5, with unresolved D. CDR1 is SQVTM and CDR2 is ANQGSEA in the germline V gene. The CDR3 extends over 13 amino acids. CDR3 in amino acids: CSVPFPVGETQYF. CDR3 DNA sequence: TGCAGTGTCCCATTCCCGGTAGGGGAGACCCAGTACTTC.

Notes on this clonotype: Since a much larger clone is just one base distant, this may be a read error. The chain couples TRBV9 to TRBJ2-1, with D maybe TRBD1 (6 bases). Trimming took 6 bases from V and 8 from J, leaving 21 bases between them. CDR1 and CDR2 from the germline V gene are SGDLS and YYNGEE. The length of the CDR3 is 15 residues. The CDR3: CASTRETGGSDEQFF. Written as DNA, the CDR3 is TGTGCCAGCACCCGCGAGACAGGTGGTAGTGATGAGCAGTTCTTC.

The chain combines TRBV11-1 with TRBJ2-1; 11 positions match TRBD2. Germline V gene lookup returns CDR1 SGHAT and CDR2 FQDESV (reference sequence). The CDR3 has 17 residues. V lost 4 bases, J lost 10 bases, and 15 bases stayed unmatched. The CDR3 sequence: CASSSHSTSGSRNEQFF. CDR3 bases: TGTGCCAGCAGCTCCCACTCCACTAGCGGGAGTCGAAACGAGCAGTTCTTC.

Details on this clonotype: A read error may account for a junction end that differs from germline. CDR3 DNA sequence: TGTGCCAGCAGCTTAGATAGGGGCGAGAGGTTCTACAATAAGCAGTTATTC. Its translation is CASSLDRGERFYNKQLF. The rearrangement joins TRBV11-2 to TRBJ2-1; D is possibly TRBD1 (5 bases). Germline lookup yields CDR1 SGHAT and CDR2 FQNNGV. This CDR3 region has 17 residues.

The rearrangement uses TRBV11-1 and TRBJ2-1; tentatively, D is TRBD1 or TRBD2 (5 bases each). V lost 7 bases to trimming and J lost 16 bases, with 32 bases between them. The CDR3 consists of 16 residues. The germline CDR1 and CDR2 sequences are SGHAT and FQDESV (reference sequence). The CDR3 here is CASNLRGRASYNDHFF. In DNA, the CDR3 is TGTGCCAGCAATTTACGGGGCAGGGCCTCCTACAATGATCACTTCTTC.

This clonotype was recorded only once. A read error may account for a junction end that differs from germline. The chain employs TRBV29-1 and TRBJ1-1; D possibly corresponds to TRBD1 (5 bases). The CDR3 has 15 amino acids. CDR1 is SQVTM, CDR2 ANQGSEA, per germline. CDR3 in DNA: TGTAGCGCCGGTGCAGGGTGGGGGAAGAACACTGAAGCGTTCTTT. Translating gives CSAGAGWGKNTEAFF.

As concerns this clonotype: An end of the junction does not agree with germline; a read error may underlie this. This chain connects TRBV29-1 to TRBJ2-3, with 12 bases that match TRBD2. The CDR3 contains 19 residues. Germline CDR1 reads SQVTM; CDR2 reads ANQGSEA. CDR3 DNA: TGTAGCGTTGTGGGAACACTAGCGGGAGGTGGTACTATCGCAGATACGCAGTATTTT. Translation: CSVVGTLAGGGTIADTQYF.

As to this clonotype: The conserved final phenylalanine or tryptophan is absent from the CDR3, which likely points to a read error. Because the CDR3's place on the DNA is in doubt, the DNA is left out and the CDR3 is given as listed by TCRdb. Here the CDR3 reads CASSLVGGGYNELFL. J is TRBJ2-1 and V is TRBV5-4; the table gives TRBD2 as D, unverified against the DNA. The germline CDR1 and CDR2 sequences are SGHNT and YYREEE (reference sequence). Both ends counted, the CDR3 spans 15 residues.

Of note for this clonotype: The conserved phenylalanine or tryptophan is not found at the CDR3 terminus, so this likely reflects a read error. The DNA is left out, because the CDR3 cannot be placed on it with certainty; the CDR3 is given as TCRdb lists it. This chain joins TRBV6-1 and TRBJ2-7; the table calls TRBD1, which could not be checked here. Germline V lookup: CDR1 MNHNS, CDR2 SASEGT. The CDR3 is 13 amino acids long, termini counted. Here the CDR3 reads CASSGQGADEQYC.